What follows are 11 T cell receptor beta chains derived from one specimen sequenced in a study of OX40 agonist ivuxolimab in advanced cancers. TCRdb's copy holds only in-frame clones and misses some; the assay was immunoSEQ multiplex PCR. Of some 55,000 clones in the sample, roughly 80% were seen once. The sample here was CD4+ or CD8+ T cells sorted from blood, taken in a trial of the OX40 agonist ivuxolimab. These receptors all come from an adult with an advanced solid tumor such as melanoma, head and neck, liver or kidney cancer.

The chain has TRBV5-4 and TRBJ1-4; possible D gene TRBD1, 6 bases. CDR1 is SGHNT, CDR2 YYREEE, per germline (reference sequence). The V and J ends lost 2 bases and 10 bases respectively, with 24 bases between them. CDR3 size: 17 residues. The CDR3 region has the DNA TGTGCCAGCAGCTTCGGAAAAGGGGGAGAAGGGGGAAGAAAACTGTTTTTT. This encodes CASSFGKGGEGGRKLFF.

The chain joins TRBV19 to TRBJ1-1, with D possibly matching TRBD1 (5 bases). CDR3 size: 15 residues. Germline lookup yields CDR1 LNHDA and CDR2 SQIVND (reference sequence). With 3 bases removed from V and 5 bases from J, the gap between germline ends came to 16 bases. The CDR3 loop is CASSIEPGYGTEAFF. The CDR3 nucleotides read TGTGCCAGTAGTATCGAACCAGGGTACGGAACTGAAGCTTTCTTT.

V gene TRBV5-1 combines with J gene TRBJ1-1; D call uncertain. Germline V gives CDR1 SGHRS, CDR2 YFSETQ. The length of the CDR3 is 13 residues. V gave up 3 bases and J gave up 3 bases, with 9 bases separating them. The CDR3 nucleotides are TGCGCCAGCAGCTGGATCGGGGACACTGAAGCTTTCTTT. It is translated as CASSWIGDTEAFF.

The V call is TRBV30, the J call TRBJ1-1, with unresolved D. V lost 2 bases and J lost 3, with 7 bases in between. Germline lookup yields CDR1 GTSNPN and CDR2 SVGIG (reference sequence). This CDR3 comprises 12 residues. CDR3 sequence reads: CAWSWPDTEAFF. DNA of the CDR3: TGTGCCTGGAGTTGGCCAGACACTGAAGCTTTCTTT.

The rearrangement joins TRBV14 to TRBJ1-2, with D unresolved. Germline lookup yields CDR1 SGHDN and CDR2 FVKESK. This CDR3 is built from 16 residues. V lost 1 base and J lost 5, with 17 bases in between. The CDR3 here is CASSQGLRTDVYGYTF. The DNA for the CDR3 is TGTGCCAGCAGCCAAGGGCTCAGGACCGACGTATATGGCTACACCTTC.

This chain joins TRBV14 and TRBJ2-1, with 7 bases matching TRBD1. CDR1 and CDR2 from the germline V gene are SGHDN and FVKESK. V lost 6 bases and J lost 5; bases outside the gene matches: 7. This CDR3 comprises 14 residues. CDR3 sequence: CASSLTTGNNEQFF. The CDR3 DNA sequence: TGTGCCAGCAGTCTTACGACAGGGAACAATGAGCAGTTCTTC.

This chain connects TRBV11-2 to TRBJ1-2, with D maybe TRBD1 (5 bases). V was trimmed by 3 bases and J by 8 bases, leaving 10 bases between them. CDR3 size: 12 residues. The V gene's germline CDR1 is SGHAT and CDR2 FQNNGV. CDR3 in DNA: TGTGCCAGCAGCTTGACCAGGGCCGGCTACACCTTC. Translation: CASSLTRAGYTF.

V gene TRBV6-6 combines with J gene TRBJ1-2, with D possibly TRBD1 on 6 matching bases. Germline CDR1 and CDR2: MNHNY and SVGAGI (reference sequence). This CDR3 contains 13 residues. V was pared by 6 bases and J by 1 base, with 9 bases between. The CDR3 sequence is CASRLDSNYGYTF. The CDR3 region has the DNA TGTGCCAGCAGATTGGACAGTAACTATGGCTACACCTTC.

The CDR3 is CASSAPDTQYF. CDR3 nucleotides: TGCGCCAGCAGTGCCCCAGATACGCAGTATTTT. J is TRBJ2-3 and V is TRBV5-1; no reliable D call. Trimming cost V 5 bases and J 4 bases, with 5 bases left between them. CDR3 length: 11 residues. Germline V gene data show CDR1 as SGHRS and CDR2 as YFSETQ.

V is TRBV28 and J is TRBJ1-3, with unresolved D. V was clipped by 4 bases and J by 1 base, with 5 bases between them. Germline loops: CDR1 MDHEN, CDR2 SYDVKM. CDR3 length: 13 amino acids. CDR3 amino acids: CASSYSSGNTIYF. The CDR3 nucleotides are TGTGCCAGCAGTTATTCTTCTGGAAACACCATATATTTT.

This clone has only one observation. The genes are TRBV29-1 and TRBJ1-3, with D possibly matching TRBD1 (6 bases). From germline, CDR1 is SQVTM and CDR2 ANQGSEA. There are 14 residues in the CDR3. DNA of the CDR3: TGCGGCGGCAGGGGAGGGACCTCTGGAAACACCATATATTTT. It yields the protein CGGRGGTSGNTIYF. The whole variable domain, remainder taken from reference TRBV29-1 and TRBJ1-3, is SAVISQKPSRDICQRGTSLTIQCQVDSQVTMMFWYRQQPGQSLTLIATANQGSEATYESGFVIDKFPISRPNLTFSTLTVSNMSPEDSSIYLCGGRGGTSGNTIYFGEGSWLTVV.